The clone carrying this T cell receptor (beta chain) was recorded many times. V lost 0 bases and J 7 bases, leaving 4 bases between the germline ends. The CDR3 length is 12 residues. Germline CDR1 is SGDLS and CDR2 is YYNGEE. This sample was taken from a study of regulatory T cells in long-lasting Graves disease. Study details: Graves' patients (newly diagnosed) had been on antithyroid drugs under 3 months.

Time point given: newly diagnosed GD, antithyroid drugs for less than 3 months. PBMC-extracted RNA yielded the TCR library. As a group, patients came from one endocrinology department in Xi'an, China. CDR3 regions were amplified by Arm-PCR using iRepertoire HTBI primers to build TCR beta libraries. Via MiXCR, TCRdb re-called the multiplex PCR reads, giving one row per CDR3 protein. This sample has about 350,000 distinct CDR3 sequences; about a sixth occur once, and the top ten carry roughly 29%. A further study also used this sample, focusing on T cells in Graves' hyperthyroidism and ophthalmopathy.

The sample here was peripheral blood mononuclear cells (PBMCs), taken at new diagnosis, from a patient treated with antithyroid drugs. The receptor was isolated from a man in his forties with Graves disease. V usage is TRBV9 and J usage is TRBJ2-2; D gene unclear. CDR3 sequence reads: CASSVAVGELFF. The CDR3 nucleotides are TGTGCCAGCAGCGTAGCTGTCGGGGAGCTGTTTTTT.